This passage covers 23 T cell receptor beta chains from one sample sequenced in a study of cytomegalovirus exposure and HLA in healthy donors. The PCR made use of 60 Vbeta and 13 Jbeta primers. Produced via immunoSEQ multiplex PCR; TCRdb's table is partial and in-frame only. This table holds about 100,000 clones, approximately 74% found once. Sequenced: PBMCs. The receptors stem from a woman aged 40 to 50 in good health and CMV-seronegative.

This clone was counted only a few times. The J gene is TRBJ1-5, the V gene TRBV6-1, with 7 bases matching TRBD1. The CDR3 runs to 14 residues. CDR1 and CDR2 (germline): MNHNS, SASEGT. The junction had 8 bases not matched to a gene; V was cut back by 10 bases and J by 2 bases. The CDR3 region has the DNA TGTGCCATCAGAGGGGGCGCGGGCAATCAGCCCCAGCATTTT. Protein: CAIRGGAGNQPQHF.

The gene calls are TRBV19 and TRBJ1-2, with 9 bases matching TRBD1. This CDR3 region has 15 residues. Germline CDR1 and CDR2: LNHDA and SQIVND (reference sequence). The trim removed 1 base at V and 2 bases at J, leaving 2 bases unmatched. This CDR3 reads CASSIAGQGNYGYTF. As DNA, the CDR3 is TGTGCCAGTAGTATAGCGGGACAGGGAAACTATGGCTACACCTTC.

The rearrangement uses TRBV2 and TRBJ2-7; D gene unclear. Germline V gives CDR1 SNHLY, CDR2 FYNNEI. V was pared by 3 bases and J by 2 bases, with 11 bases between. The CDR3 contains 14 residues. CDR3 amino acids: CASSEAAVPYEQYF. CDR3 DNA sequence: TGTGCCAGCAGTGAGGCCGCGGTCCCCTACGAGCAGTACTTC.

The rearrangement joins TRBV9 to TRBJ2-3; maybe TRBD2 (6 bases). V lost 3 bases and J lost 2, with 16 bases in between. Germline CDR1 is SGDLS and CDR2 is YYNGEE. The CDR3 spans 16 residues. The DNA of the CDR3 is TGTGCCAGCAGCGAGGGGCCGGGACTCCCCACAGATACGCAGTATTTT. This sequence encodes CASSEGPGLPTDTQYF.

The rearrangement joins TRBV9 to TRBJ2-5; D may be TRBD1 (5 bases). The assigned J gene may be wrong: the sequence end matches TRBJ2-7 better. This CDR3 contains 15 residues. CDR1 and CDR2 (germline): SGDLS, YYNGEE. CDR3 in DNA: TGTGCCAGCAGCCCCCAGGGCCCCGGGTCCTACGAGCAGTACTTC. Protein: CASSPQGPGSYEQYF.

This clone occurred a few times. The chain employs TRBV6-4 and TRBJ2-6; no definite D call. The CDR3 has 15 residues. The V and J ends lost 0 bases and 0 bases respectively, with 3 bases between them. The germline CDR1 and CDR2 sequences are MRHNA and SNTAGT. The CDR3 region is CASSDSSSGANVLTF. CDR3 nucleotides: TGTGCCAGCAGTGACTCTAGCTCTGGGGCCAACGTCCTGACTTTC.

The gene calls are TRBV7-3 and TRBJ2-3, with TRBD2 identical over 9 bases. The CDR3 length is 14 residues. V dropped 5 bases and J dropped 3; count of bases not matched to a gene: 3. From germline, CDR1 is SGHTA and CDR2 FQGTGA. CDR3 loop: CASSTSGGTDTQYF. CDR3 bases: TGTGCCAGCAGCACAAGCGGGGGGACAGATACGCAGTATTTT.

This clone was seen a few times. The CDR3 sequence: CAWSSGGRADTQYF. The CDR3 nucleotides are TGTGCCTGGAGTTCGGGCGGGAGGGCAGATACGCAGTATTTT. The genes are TRBV30 and TRBJ2-3; 9 bases fit TRBD2. Germline V lookup: CDR1 GTSNPN, CDR2 SVGIG (reference sequence). V trimming: 2 bases; J trimming: 4 bases; junction bases outside the gene matches: 4. The CDR3 covers 14 residues.

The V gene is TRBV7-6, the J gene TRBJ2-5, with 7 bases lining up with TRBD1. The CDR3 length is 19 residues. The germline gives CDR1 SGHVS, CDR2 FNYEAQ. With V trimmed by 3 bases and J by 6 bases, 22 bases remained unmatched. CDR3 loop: CASSFIGGRGRGILKTQYF. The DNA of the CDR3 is TGTGCCAGCAGCTTTATTGGGGGTCGGGGCAGGGGGATTTTAAAGACCCAGTACTTC.

The CDR3 region is CASRLDASSYNEQFF. CDR3 DNA sequence: TGTGCCAGCAGGCTAGACGCCAGCTCCTACAATGAGCAGTTCTTC. The V gene is TRBV28, the J gene TRBJ2-1; D remains ambiguous. The CDR3 is 15 amino acids. V dropped 6 bases and J dropped 0 bases, with 12 bases sitting between them. The germline gives CDR1 MDHEN, CDR2 SYDVKM.

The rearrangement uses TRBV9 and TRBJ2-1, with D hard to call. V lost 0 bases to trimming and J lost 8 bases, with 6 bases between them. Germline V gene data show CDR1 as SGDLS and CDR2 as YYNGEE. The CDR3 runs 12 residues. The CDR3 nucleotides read TGTGCCAGCAGCGTAGCTCCCCATGAGCAGTTCTTC. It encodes CASSVAPHEQFF.

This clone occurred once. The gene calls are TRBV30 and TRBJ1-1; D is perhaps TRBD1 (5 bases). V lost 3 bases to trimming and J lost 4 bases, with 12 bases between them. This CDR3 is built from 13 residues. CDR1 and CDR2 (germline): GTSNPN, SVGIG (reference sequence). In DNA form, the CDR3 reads TGTGCCTGGAGAGGGGCCGTTATCACTGAAGCTTTCTTT. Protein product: CAWRGAVITEAFF.

The CDR3 DNA sequence: TGTGCCAGCACTGAGGCTAGACTATTAGGGACGCAGTATTTT. This encodes CASTEARLLGTQYF. V usage is TRBV7-9 and J usage is TRBJ2-3, with a tentative D call TRBD2 (5 bases). CDR1 and CDR2 from the germline V gene are SEHNR and FQNEAQ (reference sequence). The CDR3 covers 14 residues. Deletions cut 7 bases from V and 9 bases from J, with 20 bases between.

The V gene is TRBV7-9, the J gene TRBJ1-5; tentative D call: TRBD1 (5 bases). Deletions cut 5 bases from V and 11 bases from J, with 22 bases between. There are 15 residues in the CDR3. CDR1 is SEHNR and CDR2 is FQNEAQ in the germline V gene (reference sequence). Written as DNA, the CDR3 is TGTGCCAGCAGCCCCGACGGGGGGGGGTTCGTAACCCAGCATTTT. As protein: CASSPDGGGFVTQHF.

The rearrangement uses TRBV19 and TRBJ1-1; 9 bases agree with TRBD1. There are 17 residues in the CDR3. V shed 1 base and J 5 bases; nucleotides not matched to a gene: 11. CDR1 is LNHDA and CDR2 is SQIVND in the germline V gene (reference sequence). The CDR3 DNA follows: TGTGCCAGTAGTATAGGTCGGACAGGGGCCAGCGGGACTGAAGCTTTCTTT. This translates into CASSIGRTGASGTEAFF.

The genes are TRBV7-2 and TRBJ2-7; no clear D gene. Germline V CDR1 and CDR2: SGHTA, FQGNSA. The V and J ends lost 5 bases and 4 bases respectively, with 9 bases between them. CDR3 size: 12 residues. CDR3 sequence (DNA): TGTGCCAGCAGCCCGGCGGATTACGAGCAGTACTTC. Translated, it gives CASSPADYEQYF.

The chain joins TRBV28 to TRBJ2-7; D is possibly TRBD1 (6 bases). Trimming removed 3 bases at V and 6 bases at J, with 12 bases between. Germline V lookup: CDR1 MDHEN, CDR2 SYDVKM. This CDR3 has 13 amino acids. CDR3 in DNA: TGTGCCAGCAGTTTTACAGGGCAGGGCGAGCAGTACTTC. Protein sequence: CASSFTGQGEQYF.

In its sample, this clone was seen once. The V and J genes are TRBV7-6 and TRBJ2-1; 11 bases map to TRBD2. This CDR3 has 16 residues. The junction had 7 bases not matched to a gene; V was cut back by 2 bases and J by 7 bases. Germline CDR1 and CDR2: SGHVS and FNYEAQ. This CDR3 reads CASSLSPSGGPNEQFF. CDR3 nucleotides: TGTGCCAGCAGCTTATCCCCTAGCGGGGGGCCTAATGAGCAGTTCTTC. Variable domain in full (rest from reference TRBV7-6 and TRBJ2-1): GAGVSQSPRYKVTKRGQDVALRCDPISGHVSLYWYRQALGQGPEFLTYFNYEAQQDKSGLPNDRFSAERPEGSISTLTIQRTEQRDSAMYRCASSLSPSGGPNEQFFGPGTRLTVL.

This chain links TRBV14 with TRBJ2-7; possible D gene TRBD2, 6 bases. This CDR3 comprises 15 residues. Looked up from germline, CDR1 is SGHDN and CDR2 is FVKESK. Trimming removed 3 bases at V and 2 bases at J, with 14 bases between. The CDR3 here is CASSHSGGTAYEQYF. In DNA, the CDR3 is TGTGCCAGCAGCCACTCAGGCGGGACGGCCTACGAGCAGTACTTC.

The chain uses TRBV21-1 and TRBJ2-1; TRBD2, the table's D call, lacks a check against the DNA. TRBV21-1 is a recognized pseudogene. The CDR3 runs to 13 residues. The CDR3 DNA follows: TGTGCCAGCTCAGGTCGGGGGTTCAATGAGCAGTTCTTC. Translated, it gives CASSGRGFNEQFF.

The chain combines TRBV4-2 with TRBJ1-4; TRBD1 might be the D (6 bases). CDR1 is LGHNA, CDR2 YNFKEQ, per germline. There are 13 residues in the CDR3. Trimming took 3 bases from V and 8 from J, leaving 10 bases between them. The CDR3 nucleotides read TGTGCCAGCAGCCACAGGGGCACAGAAAAACTGTTTTTT. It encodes CASSHRGTEKLFF.

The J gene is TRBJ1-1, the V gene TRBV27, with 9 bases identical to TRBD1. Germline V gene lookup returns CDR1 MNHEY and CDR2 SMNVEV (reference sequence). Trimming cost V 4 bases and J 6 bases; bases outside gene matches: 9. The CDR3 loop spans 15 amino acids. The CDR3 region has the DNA TGTGCCAGCAGTTCCTTAGGACAGGGGAGACCTGAAGCTTTCTTT. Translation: CASSSLGQGRPEAFF.

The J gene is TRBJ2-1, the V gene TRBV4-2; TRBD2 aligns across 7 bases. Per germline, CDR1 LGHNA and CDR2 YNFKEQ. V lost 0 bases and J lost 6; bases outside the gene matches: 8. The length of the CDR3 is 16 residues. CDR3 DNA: TGTGCCAGCAGCCAAGATTCGCGGGAGTTCGGCAATGAGCAGTTCTTC. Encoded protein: CASSQDSREFGNEQFF.